These T cell receptor beta chains were read from a single sample in a study of T cells in Graves' hyperthyroidism and ophthalmopathy. TCRdb re-called the multiplex PCR reads with MiXCR, one entry per CDR3 protein. There are approximately 380,000 distinct CDR3 sequences in the sample; less than 20% occur only once, and 40% to 45% lies in the top ten. The source material was blood. The receptors were sampled from a man aged 18 to 35 with Graves' ophthalmopathy. Both conserved end residues are part of each CDR3. A D gene is named only where the DNA matches it firmly. Where a row states a size, it is once, few, many or the class of an expanded clone; other rows omit it.

abundance | j_gene | d_gene | v_gene | CDR3nt | CDR3aa
NA | TRBJ2-7 | TRBD1 | TRBV6-1 | TGTGCCAGCAGTTCACAGGGGGCCTCCTACGAGCAGTACTTC | CASSSQGASYEQYF
NA | TRBJ1-1 | TRBD1 | TRBV6-1 | TGTGCCAGCAGACGGAAGGGACAGGGAAGCACTGAAGCTTTCTTT | CASRRKGQGSTEAFF
NA | TRBJ1-2 | NA | TRBV27 | TGTGCCAGCACCTCCTATGGCTACACCTTC | CASTSYGYTF
many | TRBJ2-1 | NA | TRBV6-5 | TGTGCCAGCAGTTACGACCCTGGGGACCCAACAAGCGGGCAGTTCTTC | CASSYDPGDPTSGQFF
few | TRBJ1-5 | NA | TRBV28 | TGTGCCAGCAAGGGTCAGGGCTGGCAGCCCCAGCATTTT | CASKGQGWQPQHF
many | TRBJ1-2 | TRBD1 | TRBV7-2 | TGTGCCAGCAGCTTAGACAGGGGTGGCTACACCTTC | CASSLDRGGYTF
many | TRBJ1-1 | NA | TRBV28 | TGTGCCAGCAGTCAACTCGGGTTGGACACTGAAGCTTTCTTT | CASSQLGLDTEAFF
NA | TRBJ2-3 | TRBD2 | TRBV9 | TGTGCCAGCAGCGTAGGGGCGGGGGGGCCGGCTGATACGCAGTATTTT | CASSVGAGGPADTQYF
NA | TRBJ2-7 | TRBD2 | TRBV6-1 | TGTGCCGCGGGGGCCTACGAGCAGTACTTC | CAAGAYEQYF
NA | TRBJ2-7 | NA | TRBV11-2 | TGTGCCGGCAGCTTACCAGCAGGGGGGACATACGAGCAGTACTTC | CAGSLPAGGTYEQYF
many | TRBJ2-5 | TRBD1 | TRBV20-1 | TGCAGTGCTAGAAGACAGGGGGCAGGTGAGACCCAGTACTTC | CSARRQGAGETQYF
many | TRBJ1-1 | NA | TRBV7-9 | TGTGCCAGCAGCACCACCGGAGGGTACACTGAAGCTTTCTTT | CASSTTGGYTEAFF
many | TRBJ2-7 | TRBD1 | TRBV6-2/TRBV6-3 | TGTGCCAGCACGTACCCTACAGGGGGCGCCTACGAGCAGTACTTC | CASTYPTGGAYEQYF
many | TRBJ2-7 | NA | TRBV20-1 | TGCAGTGCTAGAACCGGACTACCGGACGCCTACGAGCAGTACTTC | CSARTGLPDAYEQYF
few | TRBJ1-5 | NA | TRBV20-1 | TGCAGTGCTCGGGGGGGGGGGGCAGCGGGCAATCAGCCCCAGCATTTT | CSARGGGAAGNQPQHF
many | TRBJ2-5 | TRBD1 | TRBV12-3/TRBV12-4 | TGTGCCAGCAGTTTAACCGCCGGGACAGGGGGGGAGACCCAGTACTTC | CASSLTAGTGGETQYF
NA | TRBJ1-2 | NA | TRBV6-1 | TGTGCCAGCAGAAGACAGGCCCGCTATGGCTACACCTTC | CASRRQARYGYTF
many | TRBJ2-5 | TRBD1 | TRBV11-2 | TGTGCCAGCAGCTTACGGACAGGGGGAAGGATGGAGACCCAGTACTTC | CASSLRTGGRMETQYF
many | TRBJ1-2 | NA | TRBV5-8 | TGTGCCAGCAGTCTAGCACAGTCCTATGGCTACACCTTC | CASSLAQSYGYTF
many | TRBJ2-7 | TRBD2 | TRBV5-1 | TGCGCCAGCAGCTTTGCGGGGGGGCTATCCTACGAGCAGTACTTC | CASSFAGGLSYEQYF
NA | TRBJ1-4 | TRBD1 | TRBV28 | TGTGCCAGCAGTACAACGACAGGGGGGCATTTTGAAAAACTGTTTTTT | CASSTTTGGHFEKLFF
many | TRBJ1-4 | TRBD1 | TRBV6-1 | TGTGCCAGCAGTTACACGGGACAGCGGACGGAAAAACTGTTTTTT | CASSYTGQRTEKLFF
many | TRBJ2-3 | NA | TRBV3-1 | TGTGCCAGCAGCCAGGCAGTAGATACGCAGTATTTT | CASSQAVDTQYF
many | TRBJ1-5 | NA | TRBV5-1 | TGCGCCAGCAGCTTGGGAAGGGGCGATCAGCCCCAGCATTTT | CASSLGRGDQPQHF
many | TRBJ2-7 | TRBD1 | TRBV28 | TGTGCCAGCCAGGACAGGGTGTACGAGCAGTACTTC | CASQDRVYEQYF
NA | TRBJ2-5 | NA | TRBV7-2 | TGTGCCAGCACCGTCGCAGAGACCCAGTACTTC | CASTVAETQYF
NA | TRBJ1-6 | NA | TRBV20-1 | TGCAGCGTGGGCTCCTATAATTCACCCCTCCACTTT | CSVGSYNSPLHF
many | TRBJ2-7 | TRBD2 | TRBV20-1 | TGCAGTGCTAGGATGGGACTAGCGGGCCGCTACGAGCAGTACTTC | CSARMGLAGRYEQYF